This TCR beta chain was identified during a study of blood T cells in healthy people across ages. In the study overall: Template switching captured about one barcoded beta molecule per two T cells.

A second PCR, run for about 7 to 11 cycles, used a sample-barcoded 5' primer plus a J-beta primer mix. TCRdb redid the calling of the 5' RACE reads with MiXCR, one entry per CDR3 protein. The profile shows over 1,200,000 distinct CDR3 sequences, approximately 63% of them singletons. Germline-derived CDR1 and CDR2 are SGHVS and FNYEAQ. This CDR3 has 14 amino acids. Per individual sample, total RNA of at least 5.5 micrograms was extracted. This clonotype has a handful of counts. Its antigen remains unknown. The junction departs from the called germline gene at one end, perhaps through a read error. Whole-study results and caveats: There were more naive CD4+ cells and higher diversity in long-lived donors than in aged donors.

The origin of this receptor is a man aged 18 to 35 in good health. The sequenced sample was blood. The chain is built from TRBV7-6 and TRBJ2-3; D is unclear. The CDR3 loop is CASSLGKGTDTQYF. The CDR3 region has the DNA TGTGCCAGCAGCTTGGGGAAAGGCACGGATACGCAGTATTTT.